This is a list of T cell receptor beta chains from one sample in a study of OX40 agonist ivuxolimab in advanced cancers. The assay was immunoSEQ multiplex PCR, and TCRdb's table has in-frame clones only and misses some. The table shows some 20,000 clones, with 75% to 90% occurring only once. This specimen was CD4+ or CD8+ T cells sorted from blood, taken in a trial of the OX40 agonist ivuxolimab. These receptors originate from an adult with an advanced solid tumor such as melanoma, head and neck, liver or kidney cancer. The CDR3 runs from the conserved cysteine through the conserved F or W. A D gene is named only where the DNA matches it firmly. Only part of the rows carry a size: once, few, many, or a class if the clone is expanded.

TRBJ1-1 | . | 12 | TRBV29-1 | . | TGCAGCGTTTTTGGGGTTAACACTGAAGCTTTCTTT | CSVFGVNTEAFF
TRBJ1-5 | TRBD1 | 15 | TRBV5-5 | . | TGTGCCAGCAGTCCTACAGGGGGCGTCAATCAGCCCCAGCATTTT | CASSPTGGVNQPQHF
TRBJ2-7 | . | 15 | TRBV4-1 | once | TGCGCCAGCAGCCAAGAGTGGCGGGCTGAGGACGAGCAGTACTTC | CASSQEWRAEDEQYF
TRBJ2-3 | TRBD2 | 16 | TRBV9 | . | TGTGCCAGCAGCGGCGGGACTAGCGGGAGGTTAAATACGCAGTATTTT | CASSGGTSGRLNTQYF
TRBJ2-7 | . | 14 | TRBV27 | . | TGTGCCAGCAGGGGAGCGAGCCTAGCCTACGAGCAGTACTTC | CASRGASLAYEQYF
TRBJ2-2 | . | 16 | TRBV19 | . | TGTGCCAGTAGTATCGGGCAGAGAAGGAACACCGGGGAGCTGTTTTTT | CASSIGQRRNTGELFF
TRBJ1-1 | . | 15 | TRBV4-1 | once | TGCGCCAGCAGCCAAGATCCTGGCAAGAACACTGAAGCTTTCTTT | CASSQDPGKNTEAFF
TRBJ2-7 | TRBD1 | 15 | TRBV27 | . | TGTGCCAGCAGTACCCCGGGACAGGGAGCCTACGAGCAGTACTTC | CASSTPGQGAYEQYF
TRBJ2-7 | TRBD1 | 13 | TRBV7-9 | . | TGTGCCAGCAGCTTAGGGTACAGGGGCGAGCAGTACTTC | CASSLGYRGEQYF
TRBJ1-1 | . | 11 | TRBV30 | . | TGTGCCTGGAGTTTGAACACTGAAGCTTTCTTT | CAWSLNTEAFF
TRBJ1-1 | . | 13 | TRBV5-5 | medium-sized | TGTGCCAGCAGCTTAACGAAAAACACTGAAGCTTTCTTT | CASSLTKNTEAFF
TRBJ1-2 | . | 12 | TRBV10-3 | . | TGTGCCATCGGGTACGGGGGCGGTGGCTACACCTTC | CAIGYGGGGYTF
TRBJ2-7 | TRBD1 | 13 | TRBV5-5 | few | TGTGCCAGCAGCGGGGACAGACCATACGAGCAGTACTTC | CASSGDRPYEQYF
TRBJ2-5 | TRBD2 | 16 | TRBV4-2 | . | TGTGCCAGCAGCCAAGATCAGGCGGGAGGTCCGGAGACCCAGTACTTC | CASSQDQAGGPETQYF
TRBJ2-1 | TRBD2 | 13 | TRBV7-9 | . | TGTGCCAGCAGCCTGGGACTAGCGAATGAGCAGTTCTTC | CASSLGLANEQFF
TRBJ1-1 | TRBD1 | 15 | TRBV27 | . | TGTGCCAGCAGTATTGGACAGGCTACCGACACTGAAGCTTTCTTT | CASSIGQATDTEAFF
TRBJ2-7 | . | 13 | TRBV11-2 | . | TGTGCCAGCAGCCGCGACCCTTCCTACGAGCAGTACTTC | CASSRDPSYEQYF
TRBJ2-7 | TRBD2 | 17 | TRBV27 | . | TGTGCCACCTCAGGGTACCTAGCGGGAGAGAACTCCTACGAGCAGTACTTC | CATSGYLAGENSYEQYF
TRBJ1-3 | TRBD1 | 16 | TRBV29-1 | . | TGCAGCACGTCTTCCGGGACAGGGGACTCTGGAAACACCATATATTTT | CSTSSGTGDSGNTIYF
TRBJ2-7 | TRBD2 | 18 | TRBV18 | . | TGTGCCAGCTCACAAACAGGGGGGGCTAGCGGGAGATGGTACGAGCAGTACTTC | CASSQTGGASGRWYEQYF
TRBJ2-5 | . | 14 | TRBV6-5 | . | TGTGCCAGCAGGCCACTGGGTGCTTTAGAGACCCAGTACTTC | CASRPLGALETQYF
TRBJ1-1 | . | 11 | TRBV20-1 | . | TGCAGTGTCAGATATTACACTGAAGCTTTCTTT | CSVRYYTEAFF
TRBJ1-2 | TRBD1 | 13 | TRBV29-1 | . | TGCAGCGTCGGGGACAGGGGGCGGAATGGCTACACCTTC | CSVGDRGRNGYTF
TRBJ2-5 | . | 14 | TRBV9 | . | TGTGCCAGCAGCCCACCCGGGACGGTGGAGACCCAGTACTTC | CASSPPGTVETQYF
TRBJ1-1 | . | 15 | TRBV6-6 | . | TGTGCCAGCAGTTACTTCCCCGGGACCAACACTGAAGCTTTCTTT | CASSYFPGTNTEAFF
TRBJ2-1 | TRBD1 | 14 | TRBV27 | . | TGTGCCAGCAGGCCTGGACAGGGGGAAAATGAGCAGTTCTTC | CASRPGQGENEQFF